This TCR beta chain was profiled in a study of spatial heterogeneity in lung cancer. Points from the study as a whole: The counts of expanded TCRs, ubiquitous and regional, tracked ubiquitous and regional nonsynonymous mutations, respectively. Tumoral mutation counts were tracked by counts of expanded intratumoral alpha and beta TCRs.

V gave up 2 bases and J gave up 0 bases; unmatched junction bases: 7. This CDR3 comprises 17 residues. In germline, CDR1 is KGHSH, CDR2 LQKENI. In this sample, this clonotype turned up many times. Its antigen is still unknown. Time point noted: sample taken at primary tumor resection. Extraction of whole RNA from tumor, nontumor lung or frozen PBMC preceded unsorted sequencing. Via MiXCR, TCRdb re-called the 5' RACE reads, giving one row per CDR3 protein. The repertoire holds roughly 7,700 distinct CDR3 sequences, with 9.5% to 15% as singletons. Sequencing used lung tumor tissue, obtained at surgery. This chain joins TRBV18 and TRBJ1-5; 7 nucleotides line up with TRBD1. This receptor was identified in a male donor with early-stage non-small cell lung cancer. Here the CDR3 DNA reads TGTGCCAGCTCACCAGGGACAGATTATTATAGCAATCAGCCCCAGCATTTT. Amino acids: CASSPGTDYYSNQPQHF. Complete variable domain (other parts from reference TRBV18 and TRBJ1-5): NAGVMQNPRHLVRRRGQEARLRCSPMKGHSHVYWYRQLPEEGLKFMVYLQKENIIDESGMPKERFSAEFPKEGPSILRIQQVVRGDSAAYFCASSPGTDYYSNQPQHFGDGTRLSIL.